A selection of T cell receptor beta chains follows, all from one sample in a study of T cell clones after liver transplantation. Libraries were prepared by immunoSEQ multiplex PCR; TCRdb keeps only in-frame clonotypes and omits some of them. The data contain 65,000 to 70,000 clones, around 93% of them seen just once; the ten biggest clones take up 0.95% to 1%. The sample was CD4+ T cells from blood, taken less than 27 months after liver transplant. The source of these receptors is a human patient who received a liver transplant. Some T cells may be the graft donor's. Each CDR3 is given with its conserved first and last residue. The order of the fields is clone size, J gene, V gene, D gene, CDR3 protein, CDR3 DNA. A D gene is named only where the DNA matches it firmly. Clone size is stated in some rows and not others, as once, few, many or a class when expanded.

NA TRBJ2-2 TRBV27 NA CASRPRPGTGELFF TGTGCCAGCAGACCTAGACCGGGAACCGGGGAGCTGTTTTTT
once TRBJ1-2 TRBV6-1 TRBD1 CASSVHRGQGGYTF TGTGCCAGCAGTGTGCACAGGGGGCAGGGTGGCTACACCTTC
NA TRBJ2-3 TRBV5-1 TRBD1 CASSWQTGGSITDTQYF TGCGCCAGCAGCTGGCAAACAGGGGGTAGTATCACAGATACGCAGTATTTT
NA TRBJ1-3 TRBV2 NA CASSDRMISGNTIYF TGTGCCAGCAGTGACCGGATGATCTCCGGAAACACCATATATTTT
NA TRBJ2-2 TRBV15 TRBD1 CATSRGTGGSNTGELFF TGTGCCACCAGCCGGGGGACAGGGGGCTCGAACACCGGGGAGCTGTTTTTT
NA TRBJ2-5 TRBV5-6 TRBD1 CASSSLRGSQETQYF TGTGCCAGCAGCTCCCTCAGGGGGTCCCAAGAGACCCAGTACTTC
NA TRBJ2-3 TRBV11-2 TRBD2 CASSLQAGEPTDTQYF TGTGCCAGCAGCTTACAGGCGGGAGAGCCCACAGATACGCAGTATTTT
NA TRBJ2-7 TRBV6-6 TRBD1 CASSLGQGAYEQYF TGTGCCAGCAGTTTGGGACAGGGTGCCTACGAGCAGTACTTC
NA TRBJ2-6 TRBV18 NA CASSPPGEAGANVLTF TGTGCCAGCTCACCACCGGGGGAAGCGGGGGCCAACGTCCTGACTTTC
NA TRBJ2-7 TRBV19 NA CASRLTASYEQYF TGTGCCAGTAGGCTGACAGCCTCCTACGAGCAGTACTTC
NA TRBJ2-1 TRBV9 TRBD2 CASSQRERDEQFF TGTGCCAGCAGCCAGCGGGAGAGGGACGAGCAGTTCTTC
NA TRBJ1-3 TRBV5-6 NA CASSFDLGPGNTIYF TGTGCCAGCAGCTTTGATTTGGGACCCGGAAACACCATATATTTT
NA TRBJ2-3 TRBV6-5 TRBD1 CASSYSGQGATQYF TGTGCCAGCAGTTACTCGGGACAGGGGGCTACGCAGTATTTT
NA TRBJ2-7 TRBV28 NA CASSLGLTYEQYF TGTGCCAGCAGTCTAGGGCTCACCTACGAGCAGTACTTC
NA TRBJ2-3 TRBV5-1 NA CASSTTTAIEDTQYF TGCGCCAGCAGCACCACGACAGCGATAGAAGATACGCAGTATTTT
NA TRBJ1-4 TRBV7-9 NA CASSLSANEKLFF TGTGCCAGCAGCTTAAGCGCTAATGAAAAACTGTTTTTT
NA TRBJ2-2 TRBV5-4 TRBD2 CASSLKTSNTGELFF TGTGCCAGCAGCTTGAAGACTAGCAACACCGGGGAGCTGTTTTTT
NA TRBJ2-1 TRBV28 TRBD2 CASSLSPGLAFHSSYNEQFF TGTGCCAGCAGTTTAAGTCCGGGACTAGCGTTTCACAGCTCCTACAATGAGCAGTTCTTC
NA TRBJ2-7 TRBV2 TRBD2 CASSGPGLAGGQYF TGTGCCAGCAGTGGACCGGGACTAGCGGGCGGGCAGTACTTC
NA TRBJ2-2 TRBV18 NA CASSPNESGMYGELFF TGTGCCAGCTCACCGAACGAGTCAGGGATGTACGGGGAGCTGTTTTTT
NA TRBJ2-3 TRBV7-2 TRBD1 CASSLRQGAMSTDTQYF TGTGCCAGCAGCCTAAGACAGGGGGCAATGAGCACAGATACGCAGTATTTT
NA TRBJ2-2 TRBV25-1 NA CASSGTEIRGELFF TGTGCCAGCAGTGGGACAGAGATTCGCGGGGAGCTGTTTTTT
NA TRBJ2-1 TRBV5-4 TRBD2 CASSPGTSGPTGEQFF TGTGCCAGCAGCCCCGGGACTAGCGGCCCTACGGGGGAGCAGTTCTTC
NA TRBJ2-1 TRBV6-1 NA CASSFRNNEQFF TGTGCCAGCAGTTTCAGGAACAATGAGCAGTTCTTC
NA TRBJ2-7 TRBV10-1 NA CASSESRTKTSYEQYF TGCGCCAGCAGTGAGTCGAGGACGAAAACCTCCTACGAGCAGTACTTC
NA TRBJ2-7 TRBV10-3 TRBD2 CAISERPTSGNEEQYF TGTGCCATCAGTGAGCGGCCGACTAGCGGGAATGAAGAGCAGTACTTC
NA TRBJ1-5 TRBV21-1 NA CASTGEGNQPQHF TGTGCCAGCACCGGGGAGGGGAATCAGCCCCAGCATTTT
NA TRBJ2-6 TRBV11-3 NA CASSPPPGANVLTF TGTGCCAGCAGCCCCCCCCCGGGGGCCAACGTCCTGACTTTC
NA TRBJ2-2 TRBV9 TRBD2 CASSRLAGEHGELFF TGTGCCAGCAGCCGACTAGCGGGAGAACACGGGGAGCTGTTTTTT
NA TRBJ2-1 TRBV2 TRBD1 CASSQGQGLGEQFF TGTGCCAGCAGTCAGGGACAGGGGTTAGGTGAGCAGTTCTTC
NA TRBJ1-3 TRBV29-1 NA CSVVGPSGNTIYF TGCAGCGTTGTGGGGCCCTCTGGAAACACCATATATTTT
once TRBJ2-5 TRBV5-8 TRBD2 CASSRWDGGGETQYF TGTGCCAGCAGCCGGTGGGACGGGGGGGGAGAGACCCAGTACTTC
NA TRBJ2-7 TRBV14 TRBD1 CASSHIRDRVDEQYF TGTGCCAGCAGCCACATCCGGGACAGGGTGGACGAGCAGTACTTC